This T cell receptor beta chain appears in the sequencing data of a study of memory CD4+ T cells and cytomegalovirus serostatus. Whole-study results and caveats: CD4+ memory repertoires contained about two fifths of the roughly 160 reported CMV TCRbeta sequences. A US-trained random forest predicted CMV serostatus with median AUC around 0.9.

Single viable CD3+CD4+CD8-CD45RO+ cells were sorted as the memory CD4+ T cells. With respect to this clone: No antigen is known for it.

Only in-frame clones appear in the TCRdb table, and some are missing; sequencing was by immunoSEQ multiplex PCR. This sample has approximately 61,000 clones, with approximately 85% found just once. Per the germline V gene, CDR1 is SGHTA and CDR2 is FQGTGA. Trimming took 5 bases from V and 3 from J; bases not matched to a gene: 21. The CDR3 is made up of 21 amino acids. Source material: memory CD4+ T cells from blood. V usage is TRBV7-3 and J usage is TRBJ2-2; 10 bases line up with TRBD2. The TCR sequence derives from an adult in good health and CMV-seronegative. CDR3 residues: CASSPSRSGRERGFDTGELFF. The CDR3 nucleotides read TGTGCCAGCAGCCCATCCAGAAGCGGGAGGGAGAGAGGCTTTGACACCGGGGAGCTGTTTTTT.